These 21 T cell receptor beta chains were sequenced from one sample in a study of shared clonotypes between healthy human individuals. The table came from immunoSEQ multiplex PCR; TCRdb's copy has only in-frame clones and leaves some out. The table shows 2 million to 2.5 million clones, with more than 90% occurring only once. The sample was naive CD4+ T cells sorted from blood. Subset meaning: CD45RA+ positively selected. The receptors stem from a man between 18 and 35 years old in good health.

The chain couples TRBV7-2 to TRBJ2-6; D ambiguous. The CDR3 is 15 residues long. Germline CDR1 SGHTA, CDR2 FQGNSA. Trimming removed 3 bases from V and 1 base from J, with 7 bases in between. CDR3 DNA: TGTGCCAGCAGCTTCGGGTGGTCTGGGGCCAACGTCCTGACTTTC. Translating gives CASSFGWSGANVLTF.

The rearrangement uses TRBV14 and TRBJ2-7; the D is unclear. With 4 bases removed from V and 0 bases from J, the gap between germline ends came to 7 bases. There are 13 residues in the CDR3. CDR1 and CDR2 from the germline V gene are SGHDN and FVKESK. The CDR3 DNA follows: TGTGCCAGCAGCCTCCTACCCTCCTACGAGCAGTACTTC. Its protein product is CASSLLPSYEQYF. The full variable domain, in which reference TRBV14 and TRBJ2-7 provide the parts outside the CDR3, is EAGVTQFPSHSVIEKGQTVTLRCDPISGHDNLYWYRRVMGKEIKFLLHFVKESKQDESGMPNNRFLAERTGGTYSTLKVQPAELEDSGVYFCASSLLPSYEQYFGPGTRLTVT.

This chain joins TRBV9 and TRBJ2-3; 11 nucleotides agree with TRBD2. With 4 bases clipped from V and 0 bases from J, the junction kept 10 bases outside the gene matches. CDR1 and CDR2 (germline): SGDLS, YYNGEE. The CDR3 sequence is 18 residues long. The CDR3 nucleotides are TGTGCCAGCAGCTCCGGAGTTAGCGGGGGGGCTAGCACAGATACGCAGTATTTT. Its protein is CASSSGVSGGASTDTQYF.

V gene TRBV5-6 combines with J gene TRBJ2-2; 7 bases are a match to TRBD1. In germline, CDR1 is SGHDT, CDR2 YYEEEE. The CDR3 is 19 residues long. Trimming cost V 3 bases and J 7 bases; bases outside gene matches: 21. CDR3 in DNA: TGTGCCAGCAGCTCCACTCCCTCGACAGGGCCAACCTTCGGCGGGGAGCTGTTTTTT. The encoded protein is CASSSTPSTGPTFGGELFF.

As regards this clone: The sample has other DNA sequences that encode this CDR3 too. This chain links TRBV11-2 with TRBJ1-1, with 9 bases matching TRBD1. From germline, CDR1 is SGHAT and CDR2 FQNNGV. CDR3 length: 13 amino acids. The V gene end was trimmed by 5 bases and the J gene end by 7 bases; junction bases not matched to a gene: 5. The CDR3 DNA follows: TGTGCCAGCAGCCCAGGACAGGGGTTTGAAGCTTTCTTT. Encoded protein: CASSPGQGFEAFF.

As regards this clone: An end of the junction does not agree with germline; a read error may underlie this. J is TRBJ1-1 and V is TRBV7-7, with D possibly being TRBD1 (5 bases). Germline V gene sequence: CDR1 SSHAT, CDR2 FNYEAQ (reference sequence). The CDR3 runs 13 residues. CDR3: CASSLEVGQEAFF. The CDR3 coding sequence is TGTGCTAGCAGCTTAGAGGTAGGACAAGAAGCTTTCTTT.

V and J are TRBV6-6 and TRBJ1-2; D remains ambiguous. The germline V gene has CDR1 MNHNY and CDR2 SVGAGI (reference sequence). Trimming took 7 bases from V and 8 from J, leaving 11 bases between them. The CDR3 consists of 11 residues. CDR3 DNA sequence: TGTGCCAGCACCTCCTCCGTGGGCTACACCTTC. Protein: CASTSSVGYTF.

This rearrangement joins TRBV30 to TRBJ2-2; maybe TRBD1 (6 bases). Germline values: CDR1 GTSNPN, CDR2 SVGIG (reference sequence). With 5 bases removed from V and 0 bases from J, the gap between germline ends came to 10 bases. The CDR3 runs to 14 residues. CDR3 protein: CAWDRPANTGELFF. The CDR3 DNA sequence: TGTGCCTGGGACAGGCCCGCGAACACCGGGGAGCTGTTTTTT.

This sequence joins TRBV11-2 and TRBJ2-1; no clear D. This CDR3 region has 18 residues. Germline CDR1 and CDR2: SGHAT and FQNNGV. With 0 bases removed from V and 6 bases from J, the gap between germline ends came to 21 bases. The CDR3 reads CASSLDVGPQKRSNEQFF. The CDR3 DNA is TGTGCCAGCAGCTTAGATGTAGGGCCCCAAAAAAGGAGCAATGAGCAGTTCTTC.

The chain joins TRBV10-3 to TRBJ2-2; 7 bases line up with TRBD2. CDR3 length: 15 residues. Looked up from germline, CDR1 is ENHRY and CDR2 is SYGVKD. Germline trimming cut 7 bases from V and 0 bases from J; bases unmatched to any gene: 5. CDR3 coding DNA: TGTGCCATCAATTCCGGGAGGTCGAACACCGGGGAGCTGTTTTTT. Its translation is CAINSGRSNTGELFF.

The V call is TRBV6-6, the J call TRBJ1-3; unclear D gene. This CDR3 has 16 residues. V lost 0 bases and J 10 bases, leaving 19 bases between the germline ends. The germline CDR1 and CDR2 sequences are MNHNY and SVGAGI (reference sequence). CDR3 loop: CASSYSTAPPGRTIYF. CDR3 nucleotide sequence: TGTGCCAGCAGTTACTCGACGGCACCCCCTGGGAGGACCATATATTTT.

The chain has TRBV7-9 and TRBJ1-4; D not resolved. Deletions cut 5 bases from V and 1 base from J, with 8 bases between. The CDR3 length is 14 residues. Germline CDR1 is SEHNR and CDR2 is FQNEAQ (reference sequence). In nucleotides, the CDR3 is TGTGCCAGCAGCAAGCGACAAACTAATGAAAAACTGTTTTTT. Encoded protein: CASSKRQTNEKLFF.

The chain carries TRBV6-4 and TRBJ2-1; D gene uncertain. The V end was cut by 0 bases, the J end by 6 bases, with 9 bases between. Germline CDR1 reads MRHNA; CDR2 reads SNTAGT. This CDR3 is 14 amino acids long. In DNA, the CDR3 is TGTGCCAGCAGTGACTCGATCCGTTCCAATGAGCAGTTCTTC. This gives the protein CASSDSIRSNEQFF.

This clone was seen just once. The chain recombines TRBV5-6 with TRBJ2-7, with a possible D match to TRBD2 (6 bases). V was pared by 5 bases and J by 2 bases, with 11 bases between. The CDR3 covers 13 residues. Germline V gene data show CDR1 as SGHDT and CDR2 as YYEEEE. In DNA form, the CDR3 reads TGTGCCAGCAGGCGGGGCTCCACCTACGAGCAGTACTTC. Residues: CASRRGSTYEQYF. Full variable domain (remainder filled in from reference TRBV5-6 and TRBJ2-7): DAGVTQSPTHLIKTRGQQVTLRCSPKSGHDTVSWYQQALGQGPQFIFQYYEEEERQRGNFPDRFSGHQFPNYSSELNVNALLLGDSALYLCASRRGSTYEQYFGPGTRLTVT.

The rearrangement links TRBV10-3 to TRBJ2-1; 9 bases match TRBD2. Germline V lookup: CDR1 ENHRY, CDR2 SYGVKD. The J segment lost 8 bases and the V segment lost 3 bases, leaving 5 bases of the junction unmatched. This CDR3 has 14 amino acids. For the CDR3, the DNA is TGTGCCATCAGTGACTTAGCGGGGGAGGATGAGCAGTTCTTC. Translated, it gives CAISDLAGEDEQFF.

The chain uses TRBV27 and TRBJ2-7, with D possibly TRBD2 on 5 matching bases. CDR3 size: 13 residues. The germline CDR1 and CDR2 sequences are MNHEY and SMNVEV (reference sequence). Trimming shortened V by 2 bases and J by 7 bases, and 12 bases separated the two germline ends. The CDR3 bases are TGTGCCAGCAGTTTAGGGCGGGTTGGGGAGCAGTACTTC. Its translation: CASSLGRVGEQYF.

This clone was detected only once. V and J are TRBV6-4 and TRBJ1-5; D call uncertain. CDR1 and CDR2 from the germline V gene are MRHNA and SNTAGT. The V end was cut by 3 bases, the J end by 1 base, with 4 bases between. The CDR3 is made up of 13 amino acids. This CDR3 is CASSEESNQPQHF. Written as DNA, the CDR3 is TGTGCCAGCAGTGAGGAGAGCAATCAGCCCCAGCATTTT.

This clone appeared a few times. The sample holds other DNA sequences that translate to the same CDR3. V usage is TRBV19 and J usage is TRBJ1-2, with TRBD1 matching 9 bases. Trimming removed 3 bases from V and 5 bases from J; junction bases left unmatched: 1. This CDR3 has 13 amino acids. The V gene's germline CDR1 is LNHDA and CDR2 SQIVND (reference sequence). The CDR3 here is CASSIDRGYGYTF. For the CDR3, the DNA is TGTGCCAGTAGTATTGACAGGGGGTATGGCTACACCTTC. The whole variable domain, filled in from reference TRBV19 and TRBJ1-2, reads DGGITQSPKYLFRKEGQNVTLSCEQNLNHDAMYWYRQDPGQGLRLIYYSQIVNDFQKGDIAEGYSVSREKKESFPLTVTSAQKNPTAFYLCASSIDRGYGYTFGSGTRLTVV.

This clone was counted a single time. The chain joins TRBV9 to TRBJ2-1, with TRBD2 identical over 12 bases. CDR1 is SGDLS, CDR2 YYNGEE, per germline. Germline trimming cut 3 bases from V and 2 bases from J; bases unmatched to any gene: 3. The CDR3 runs 16 residues. The CDR3 loop is CASSASGRAAYNEQFF. The CDR3 DNA sequence: TGTGCCAGCAGCGCTAGCGGGAGGGCCGCCTACAATGAGCAGTTCTTC.

The chain uses TRBV5-1 and TRBJ1-1; D gene unclear. The V and J ends lost 4 bases and 7 bases respectively, with 14 bases between them. Germline-derived CDR1 and CDR2 are SGHRS and YFSETQ. The CDR3 is 13 amino acids. The CDR3 DNA reads as TGCGCCAGCAGCCTCGAGAGCTACAATGAAGCTTTCTTT. Its protein product is CASSLESYNEAFF.

The J gene is TRBJ1-5, the V gene TRBV27, with TRBD1 matching over 8 bases. The V gene end was trimmed by 3 bases and the J gene end by 0 bases; junction bases not matched to a gene: 10. The CDR3 runs to 18 residues. CDR1 MNHEY and CDR2 SMNVEV come from the germline V gene (reference sequence). As DNA, the CDR3 is TGTGCCAGCAGTTTTATGGACAGGGTTCCTTATAGCAATCAGCCCCAGCATTTT. Its protein product is CASSFMDRVPYSNQPQHF.